Listed below are T cell receptor beta chains from one sample, sequenced in a study of T cell repertoires in cytomegalovirus infection. TCRdb recomputed calls from the reads with MiXCR, one row per CDR3 protein. This table has a few hundred thousand distinct CDR3 sequences, approximately 9% appearing once. The material sequenced was PBMCs. The receptors come from a human donor in good health (CMV status not recorded). Some clones in this sample may be carry-over from other donors' samples. Each CDR3 is given with its conserved first and last residue. Fields, in order: clone size, CDR3 length, V gene, D gene, J gene, CDR3 DNA, CDR3 protein. A D gene is named only where the DNA matches it firmly. Where a row states a size, it is once, few, many or the class of an expanded clone; other rows omit it.

few,14,TRBV9,TRBD2,TRBJ2-1,TGTGCCAGCAGCAAGACTAGCGGTCACAATGAGCAGTTCTTC,CASSKTSGHNEQFF
.,16,TRBV28,TRBD2,TRBJ2-5,TGTGCCAGCCTACGGGGGGCGGGGGGCCTTCAAGAGACCCAGTACTTC,CASLRGAGGLQETQYF
many,14,TRBV12-3/TRBV12-4,.,TRBJ2-7,TGTGCCAGCAGTTTACTGGCTAACTCCTACGAGCAGTACTTC,CASSLLANSYEQYF
few,16,TRBV6-5,TRBD1,TRBJ1-2,TGTGCCAGCAGTTACTCGGCGGGACAGGGCCTCTATGGCTACACCTTC,CASSYSAGQGLYGYTF
once,17,TRBV4-1,.,TRBJ2-7,TGCGCCAGCAGCCATTCCTCCCTAGGGGGGAGTCCCTACGAGCAGTACTTC,CASSHSSLGGSPYEQYF
few,12,TRBV20-1,.,TRBJ1-6,TGCAGTGCGAACGACGGGAATTCACCCCTCCACTTT,CSANDGNSPLHF
.,15,TRBV30,TRBD2,TRBJ2-7,TGTGCCTGGAGGGTAACTAGCGGGAGCTCCTACGAGCAGTACTTC,CAWRVTSGSSYEQYF
.,13,TRBV20-1,TRBD1,TRBJ1-2,TGCAGTGCTGGCGATACAGGGGGCCTGAGCTACACCTTC,CSAGDTGGLSYTF
many,14,TRBV7-2,.,TRBJ2-7,TGTGCCAGCAGCTTAGATGTCTTAATATACGAGCAGTACTTC,CASSLDVLIYEQYF
many,15,TRBV6-1,TRBD1,TRBJ1-5,TGTGCCAGCAGATCCGGGACAGGACACAATCAGCCCCAGCATTTT,CASRSGTGHNQPQHF
many,15,TRBV28,.,TRBJ1-1,TGTGCCAGCAGCATTGTCAGGGGAGTCGGCACTGAAGCTTTCTTT,CASSIVRGVGTEAFF
many,12,TRBV11-3,.,TRBJ1-1,TGTGCCAGCACCTACTTGGAGACTGAAGCTTTCTTT,CASTYLETEAFF